What follows are 23 T cell receptor beta chains derived from one specimen sequenced in a study of control samples from healthy donors and cancer patients. Repertoires were generated with immunoSEQ multiplex PCR, while TCRdb's copy carries only in-frame clones and drops some. The table lists 120,000 to 150,000 clones, roughly nine tenths of them singletons. Sample: blood. Receptor source: a man younger than 35 in good health.

The chain recombines TRBV30 with TRBJ1-6; 9 positions agree with TRBD1. The CDR3 contains 17 residues. CDR1 is GTSNPN and CDR2 is SVGIG in the germline V gene (reference sequence). V was pared by 4 bases and J by 14 bases, with 21 bases of the junction left unmatched. CDR3 sequence: CAWTDPGTGTYWGSLHF. CDR3 in DNA: TGTGCCTGGACCGACCCCGGGACAGGGACCTATTGGGGGTCCCTCCACTTT. Full variable domain (outside the CDR3, taken from reference TRBV30 and TRBJ1-6): SQTIHQWPATLVQPVGSPLSLECTVEGTSNPNLYWYRQAAGRGLQLLFYSVGIGQISSEVPQNLSASRPQDRQFILSSKKLLLSDSGFYLCAWTDPGTGTYWGSLHFGNGTRLTVT.

The CDR3 DNA reads as TGTGCCAGCAGTCAAACAGGGTCGGTTGTTTCACCCCTCCACTTT. This translates into CASSQTGSVVSPLHF. This rearrangement joins TRBV2 to TRBJ1-6, with TRBD1 as a possible D gene (6 bases). CDR1 and CDR2 from the germline V gene are SNHLY and FYNNEI. Trimming pared 5 bases from V and 9 bases from J, leaving 17 bases between. CDR3 length: 15 residues.

The chain joins TRBV11-2 to TRBJ2-7, with D perhaps TRBD2 (7 bases). Germline-derived CDR1 and CDR2 are SGHAT and FQNNGV. The V gene lost 4 bases and the J gene lost 2 bases, with 15 bases spanning the gap. This CDR3 region has 15 residues. The CDR3 DNA is TGTGCCAGCAGCTCGATAACGGGGGGCCCCTACGAGCAGTACTTC. This encodes CASSSITGGPYEQYF.

The chain is built from TRBV19 and TRBJ1-5, with D hard to call. The V and J ends lost 3 bases and 3 bases respectively, with 6 bases between them. This CDR3 has 13 residues. CDR1 is LNHDA, CDR2 SQIVND, per germline (reference sequence). The CDR3 here is CASSISLNQPQHF. CDR3 sequence (DNA): TGTGCCAGTAGTATCAGCCTCAATCAGCCCCAGCATTTT.

The chain links TRBV18 to TRBJ2-7; D is uncertain. The CDR3 has 14 amino acids. V dropped 0 bases and J dropped 4 bases, with 10 bases sitting between them. CDR1 and CDR2 from the germline V gene are KGHSH and LQKENI. CDR3 in DNA: TGTGCCAGCTCACCACCGTCGGCGGTTTACGAGCAGTACTTC. Protein: CASSPPSAVYEQYF.

The V call is TRBV7-2, the J call TRBJ1-1; perhaps TRBD1 as D (6 bases). Germline V lookup: CDR1 SGHTA, CDR2 FQGNSA. This CDR3 has 13 amino acids. V gave up 1 base and J gave up 11 bases, with 14 bases separating them. In DNA, the CDR3 is TGTGCCAGCAGCTTAGGAGGGGGAACCGGGGCTTTCTTT. It specifies CASSLGGGTGAFF.

The genes are TRBV29-1 and TRBJ2-1; 7 bases fit TRBD2. V was clipped by 1 base and J by 3 bases; unmatched bases: 0. CDR1 and CDR2 (germline): SQVTM, ANQGSEA. This CDR3 has 13 amino acids. CDR3 in DNA: TGCAGCGTTGAAGGGACTAGCTACAATGAGCAGTTCTTC. It codes for CSVEGTSYNEQFF.

The chain is built from TRBV29-1 and TRBJ1-5; D gene unclear. The CDR3 is made up of 14 amino acids. With 5 bases removed from V and 0 bases from J, the gap between germline ends came to 11 bases. Germline lookup yields CDR1 SQVTM and CDR2 ANQGSEA. CDR3 sequence (DNA): TGCAGCGTTTCTGCGGCAGTTAGCAATCAGCCCCAGCATTTT. Protein: CSVSAAVSNQPQHF.

The chain has TRBV6-4 and TRBJ2-2; 13 bases align to TRBD2. This CDR3 region has 16 residues. Germline V gene data show CDR1 as MRHNA and CDR2 as SNTAGT. J lost 4 bases, V lost 6 bases, and 5 bases had no gene match. For the CDR3, the DNA is TGTGCCAGCAGCGAGACTAGCGGGGGGCCCACCGGGGAGCTGTTTTTT. Translation: CASSETSGGPTGELFF.

The J gene is TRBJ1-2, the V gene TRBV28, with D maybe TRBD1 (5 bases). V lost 6 bases and J 5 bases, leaving 19 bases between the germline ends. This CDR3 contains 15 residues. The germline gives CDR1 MDHEN, CDR2 SYDVKM. The CDR3, as DNA: TGTGCCAGCAGGGGGGGGATAGACTGGCTATATGGCTACACCTTC. It specifies CASRGGIDWLYGYTF.

The chain combines TRBV6-2 or TRBV6-3 with TRBJ2-1; TRBD2 matches 12 bases. The CDR3 spans 15 residues. Germline values: CDR1 MNHEY, CDR2 SVGEGT. With 6 bases clipped from V and 3 bases from J, the junction kept 3 bases outside the gene matches. The CDR3 region has the DNA TGTGCCAGCAGCCGGACTAGCGGGGTCTACAATGAGCAGTTCTTC. It codes for CASSRTSGVYNEQFF.

The CDR3 reads CASMTGVGEQYF. CDR3 nucleotides: TGTGCCAGTATGACAGGGGTAGGCGAGCAGTACTTC. This sequence joins TRBV19 and TRBJ2-7; 8 nucleotides line up with TRBD1. The CDR3 has 12 residues. Germline lookup yields CDR1 LNHDA and CDR2 SQIVND (reference sequence). The ends lost 7 bases at V and 6 bases at J; junction bases unmatched: 5.

The V gene is TRBV5-5, the J gene TRBJ2-1; no definite D call. This CDR3 is 11 amino acids long. Germline loops: CDR1 SGHKS, CDR2 YYEKEE (reference sequence). Trimming left V 0 bases short and J 7 bases short, with 2 bases between. As DNA, the CDR3 is TGTGCCAGCAGCTTGGCGAATGAGCAGTTCTTC. It encodes CASSLANEQFF.

This clone was detected only once. The chain combines TRBV16 with TRBJ2-2, with D unclear. The CDR3 contains 19 residues. V shed 6 bases and J shed 1 base, with 24 bases lying between them. Germline V gives CDR1 KGHSY, CDR2 FQNENV. The CDR3 nucleotides are TGTGCCAGCAGTAAAACGGCCCACCGGGCCACGATGAACACCGGGGAGCTGTTTTTT. It codes for CASSKTAHRATMNTGELFF.

The rearrangement links TRBV12-3 or TRBV12-4 to TRBJ1-2, with 7 bases identical to TRBD1. CDR3 length: 13 amino acids. Germline trimming cut 5 bases from V and 6 bases from J; bases unmatched to any gene: 6. The CDR3 sequence is CASSRDRVDGYTF. The CDR3 DNA is TGTGCCAGCAGTCGAGACAGGGTCGATGGCTACACCTTC.

The chain is built from TRBV10-3 and TRBJ1-1; a weak D match, TRBD1 (6 bases). This CDR3 contains 17 residues. Germline V gives CDR1 ENHRY, CDR2 SYGVKD. The V gene lost 3 bases and the J gene lost 0 bases, with 17 bases spanning the gap. CDR3 DNA sequence: TGTGCCATCAGTGACCTCTTCTCGGACAGTATGAACACTGAAGCTTTCTTT. This codes for CAISDLFSDSMNTEAFF.

This chain links TRBV2 with TRBJ1-6; D is ambiguous. Looked up from germline, CDR1 is SNHLY and CDR2 is FYNNEI. This CDR3 is 17 amino acids long. Trimming took off 2 bases at V and 6 bases at J, with 17 bases between the two ends. In nucleotides, the CDR3 is TGTGCCAGCAGTGAATTGGAATCCGAAGCCGCTAATTCACCCCTCCACTTT. Translation: CASSELESEAANSPLHF.

This clone was found a few times. V gene TRBV27 combines with J gene TRBJ1-2; D is perhaps TRBD1 (6 bases). Germline CDR1 reads MNHEY; CDR2 reads SMNVEV (reference sequence). CDR3 length: 13 amino acids. Trimming removed 6 bases at V and 6 bases at J, with 14 bases between. CDR3 sequence reads: CASSPDRNDGYTF. CDR3 coding DNA: TGTGCCAGCAGCCCCGACAGGAATGATGGCTACACCTTC.

For the CDR3, the DNA is TGTGCCAGCAGTCCGTTGGGGGGCAGACAAGAGACCCAGTACTTC. This translates into CASSPLGGRQETQYF. The rearrangement joins TRBV6-5 to TRBJ2-5; D may match TRBD1 or TRBD2 (6 bases each). The ends were cut back, 5 bases at V and 2 bases at J, with 15 bases in the middle. The CDR3 is made up of 15 amino acids. Germline V lookup: CDR1 MNHEY, CDR2 SVGAGI.

This sequence joins TRBV7-9 and TRBJ1-2; 10 nucleotides align to TRBD1. V shed 4 bases and J 5 bases; nucleotides not matched to a gene: 4. From germline, CDR1 is SEHNR and CDR2 FQNEAQ (reference sequence). The CDR3 covers 14 residues. The DNA for the CDR3 is TGTGCCAGCAGCTCTCCGGGACAGGGGTATGGCTACACCTTC. It encodes CASSSPGQGYGYTF.

V gene TRBV21-1 combines with J gene TRBJ1-1. TRBV21-1 is listed as a pseudogene. This CDR3 spans 16 amino acids. DNA of the CDR3: TGTGCCAGCAGCAAAGTCTCTAACTCGGAGGACACTGAAGCTTTCTTT. Translating it yields CASSKVSNSEDTEAFF.

The CDR3 DNA reads TGTGCCAGCAGCTTATCAGGGGTTAGTGGAAAACTGTTTTTT. Translation: CASSLSGVSGKLFF. The chain employs TRBV11-2 and TRBJ1-4; possible D gene TRBD1, 6 bases. Looked up from germline, CDR1 is SGHAT and CDR2 is FQNNGV. The CDR3 length is 14 residues. With 2 bases removed from V and 10 bases from J, the gap between germline ends came to 14 bases. Full variable domain (remainder filled in from reference TRBV11-2 and TRBJ1-4): EAGVAQSPRYKIIEKRQSVAFWCNPISGHATLYWYQQILGQGPKLLIQFQNNGVVDDSQLPKDRFSAERLKGVDSTLKIQPAKLEDSAVYLCASSLSGVSGKLFFGSGTQLSVL.

This chain connects TRBV27 to TRBJ2-1, with D tentatively TRBD1 or TRBD2 (6 bases each). The CDR3 is 15 amino acids. Germline lookup yields CDR1 MNHEY and CDR2 SMNVEV (reference sequence). With 8 bases removed from V and 2 bases from J, the gap between germline ends came to 16 bases. The CDR3 loop reads CASALWGAPYNEQFF. The CDR3 region has the DNA TGTGCCAGCGCCTTGTGGGGGGCCCCCTACAATGAGCAGTTCTTC.